The 12 T cell receptor beta chains listed next were all sequenced from one sample in a study of patients and donors after allogeneic stem cell transplantation. TCRdb recomputed calls from the RT-PCR reads with MiXCR, one row per CDR3 protein. This sample yields around 30,000 distinct CDR3 sequences, of which about 37% are seen a single time; approximately 82% belongs to the top ten. The specimen sequenced was blood, either unsorted or a sorted T cell fraction (not recorded which). The source is a human donor who was either an allogeneic HSCT recipient or a stem cell or donor lymphocyte infusion donor (not recorded which). It is not recorded whose cells these are; they may come from a transplant donor.

J is TRBJ2-1 and V is TRBV12-3 or TRBV12-4; the D gene is possibly TRBD2 (6 bases). Trimming shortened V by 6 bases and J by 0 bases, and 24 bases separated the two germline ends. The CDR3 runs 19 residues. The CDR3 bases are TGTGCCAGCAGGGGGTACGCGGGGCCGGAAAGGAGCTCCTACAATGAGCAGTTCTTC. Protein sequence: CASRGYAGPERSSYNEQFF.

This clonotype was counted a few times. One junction end disagrees with the germline gene, perhaps due to a read error. This chain uses TRBV7-9 with TRBJ1-1; 7 bases map to TRBD1. The CDR3 consists of 14 residues. Looked up from germline, CDR1 is SEHNR and CDR2 is FQNEAQ (reference sequence). DNA of the CDR3: TGTGCCAGCAGCCCGCCAGGGACAGCTACTGGAGCTTTCTTT. Translation gives CASSPPGTATGAFF.

This clonotype showed up just a few times. This sequence joins TRBV5-6 and TRBJ1-6; D not resolved. Germline CDR1 SGHDT, CDR2 YYEEEE. This CDR3 region has 16 residues. V was shortened by 0 bases and J by 7 bases, with 14 bases between the two germline ends. CDR3 DNA sequence: TGTGCCAGCAGCTTGGGTCCGGCGGCTACCAATTCACCCCTCCACTTT. Its translation is CASSLGPAATNSPLHF.

This sequence joins TRBV3-1 and TRBJ2-3, with D possibly being TRBD2 (6 bases). CDR1 is LGHDT and CDR2 is YNNKEL in the germline V gene (reference sequence). V dropped 0 bases and J dropped 11 bases, with 12 bases sitting between them. The CDR3 is 13 amino acids. CDR3 residues: CASSQDPGRLQYF. The CDR3 DNA reads TGTGCCAGCAGCCAAGACCCCGGGAGACTGCAGTATTTT.

The chain has TRBV29-1 and TRBJ2-7, with D hard to call. Trimming shortened V by 2 bases and J by 5 bases, and 10 bases separated the two germline ends. There are 12 residues in the CDR3. The germline V gene encodes CDR1 SQVTM and CDR2 ANQGSEA. The CDR3 here is CSVEPNTNEQYF. The CDR3 DNA sequence: TGCAGCGTTGAACCAAACACCAACGAGCAGTACTTC.

This clonotype was detected only a few times. This chain uses TRBV7-2 with TRBJ1-5; a possible D gene is TRBD1 (5 bases). This CDR3 comprises 15 residues. Per germline, CDR1 SGHTA and CDR2 FQGNSA. Between the trimmed V and J ends, which lost 5 bases and 6 bases, there was a span of 17 bases. CDR3 in amino acids: CASSRQRSVAQPQHF. CDR3 coding DNA: TGTGCCAGCAGCAGACAGAGATCGGTCGCTCAGCCCCAGCATTTT.

This clonotype was detected a few times. V usage is TRBV9 and J usage is TRBJ1-5; 8 bases map to TRBD1. V lost 4 bases and J lost 5; bases outside the gene matches: 8. The V gene's germline CDR1 is SGDLS and CDR2 YYNGEE. This CDR3 has 15 residues. The CDR3 nucleotides read TGTGCCAGCAGCTTCTCTACGGGACAGGATCAGCCCCAGCATTTT. Translated: CASSFSTGQDQPQHF.

This clonotype was detected a few times. The rearrangement links TRBV5-1 to TRBJ2-3; no clear D. The germline V and J ends were trimmed by 7 bases and 0 bases, with 3 bases remaining between them. Germline CDR1 and CDR2: SGHRS and YFSETQ. The CDR3 covers 11 residues. The CDR3, as DNA: TGCGCCAGCGGTAGCACAGATACGCAGTATTTT. Translating gives CASGSTDTQYF.

The genes are TRBV6-6 and TRBJ2-3; the D gene is possibly TRBD1 (6 bases). V lost 2 bases, J lost 6 bases, and 15 bases lay in between. The CDR3 spans 15 residues. Germline V gene sequence: CDR1 MNHNY, CDR2 SVGAGI (reference sequence). The CDR3 bases are TGTGCCAGCAGTTACATGGGCACAGGGTCGGATACGCAGTATTTT. Protein product: CASSYMGTGSDTQYF.

This clonotype was observed a few times. This chain uses TRBV20-1 with TRBJ1-4; D ambiguous. Deletions cut 3 bases from V and 0 bases from J, with 2 bases between. Germline loops: CDR1 DFQATT, CDR2 SNEGSKA (reference sequence). This CDR3 contains 12 residues. The CDR3 reads CSARSTNEKLFF. In DNA, the CDR3 is TGCAGTGCTAGGTCAACTAATGAAAAACTGTTTTTT.

This clonotype was picked up a small number of times. The chain joins TRBV7-9 to TRBJ1-1; no clear D. Germline V gene lookup returns CDR1 SEHNR and CDR2 FQNEAQ (reference sequence). Trimming left V 1 base short and J 7 bases short, with 10 bases between. The CDR3 spans 13 residues. CDR3 sequence reads: CASSLVGSGEAFF. The CDR3 DNA reads as TGTGCCAGCAGCTTAGTTGGGTCGGGTGAAGCTTTCTTT.

This clonotype has more than one count but fewer than ten. V and J are TRBV10-3 and TRBJ2-5; 7 nucleotides align to TRBD1. In germline, CDR1 is ENHRY, CDR2 SYGVKD. Trimming at V came to 4 bases and at J to 5 bases, leaving 1 base not matched to a gene. This CDR3 spans 12 amino acids. The CDR3: CAISGQGETQYF. The CDR3 coding sequence is TGTGCCATCAGTGGACAGGGTGAGACCCAGTACTTC.